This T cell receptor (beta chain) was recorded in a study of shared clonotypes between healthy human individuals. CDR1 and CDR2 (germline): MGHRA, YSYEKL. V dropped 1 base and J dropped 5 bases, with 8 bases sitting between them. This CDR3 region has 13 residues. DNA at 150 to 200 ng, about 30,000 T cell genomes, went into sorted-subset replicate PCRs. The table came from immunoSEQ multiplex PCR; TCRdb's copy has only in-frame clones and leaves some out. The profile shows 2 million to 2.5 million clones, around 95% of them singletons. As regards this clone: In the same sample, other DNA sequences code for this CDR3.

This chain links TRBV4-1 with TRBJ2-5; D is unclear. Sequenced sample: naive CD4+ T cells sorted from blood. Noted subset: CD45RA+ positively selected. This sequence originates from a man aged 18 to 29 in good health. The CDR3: CASSQGVLETQYF. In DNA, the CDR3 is TGCGCCAGCAGCCAAGGAGTTTTGGAGACCCAGTACTTC.